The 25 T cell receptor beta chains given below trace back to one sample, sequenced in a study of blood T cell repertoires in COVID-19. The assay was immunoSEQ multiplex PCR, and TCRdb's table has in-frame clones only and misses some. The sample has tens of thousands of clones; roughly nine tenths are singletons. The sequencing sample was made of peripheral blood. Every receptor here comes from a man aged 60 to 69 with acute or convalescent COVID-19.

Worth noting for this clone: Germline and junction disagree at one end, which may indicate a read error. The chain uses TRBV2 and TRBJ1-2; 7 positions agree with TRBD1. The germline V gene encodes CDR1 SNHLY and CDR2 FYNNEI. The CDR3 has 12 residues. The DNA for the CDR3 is TGTGCCAGCAGGCGCACAACCGGGACAGATGCCTTC. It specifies CASRRTTGTDAF.

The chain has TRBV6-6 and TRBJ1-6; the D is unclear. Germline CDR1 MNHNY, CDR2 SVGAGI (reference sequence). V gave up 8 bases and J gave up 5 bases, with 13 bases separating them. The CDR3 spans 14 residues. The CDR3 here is CASARRRDNSPLHF. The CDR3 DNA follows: TGTGCCAGCGCCCGGAGACGCGATAATTCACCCCTCCACTTT.

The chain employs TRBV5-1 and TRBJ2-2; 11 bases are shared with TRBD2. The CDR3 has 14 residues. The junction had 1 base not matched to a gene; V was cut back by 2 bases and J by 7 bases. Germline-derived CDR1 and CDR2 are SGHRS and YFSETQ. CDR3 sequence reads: CASSFGTSGGELFF. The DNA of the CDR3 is TGCGCCAGCAGCTTCGGGACTAGCGGCGGGGAGCTGTTTTTT. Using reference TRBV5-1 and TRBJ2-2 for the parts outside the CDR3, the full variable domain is KAGVTQTPRYLIKTRGQQVTLSCSPISGHRSVSWYQQTPGQGLQFLFEYFSETQRNKGNFPGRFSGRQFSNSRSEMNVSTLELGDSALYLCASSFGTSGGELFFGEGSRLTVL.

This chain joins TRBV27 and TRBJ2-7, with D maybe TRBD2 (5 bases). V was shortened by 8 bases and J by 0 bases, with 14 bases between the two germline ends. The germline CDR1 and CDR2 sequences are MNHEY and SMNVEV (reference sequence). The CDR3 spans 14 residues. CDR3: CASGLGGHSYEQYF. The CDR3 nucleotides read TGTGCCAGCGGTCTGGGCGGGCACTCCTACGAGCAGTACTTC.

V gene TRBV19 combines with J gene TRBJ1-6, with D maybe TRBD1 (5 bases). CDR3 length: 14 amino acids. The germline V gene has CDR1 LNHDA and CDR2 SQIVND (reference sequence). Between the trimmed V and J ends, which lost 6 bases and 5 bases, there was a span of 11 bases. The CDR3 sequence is CASRSDSNNSPLHF. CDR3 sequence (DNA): TGTGCCAGTAGGTCCGACAGTAATAATTCACCCCTCCACTTT. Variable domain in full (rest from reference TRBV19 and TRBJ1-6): DGGITQSPKYLFRKEGQNVTLSCEQNLNHDAMYWYRQDPGQGLRLIYYSQIVNDFQKGDIAEGYSVSREKKESFPLTVTSAQKNPTAFYLCASRSDSNNSPLHFGNGTRLTVT.

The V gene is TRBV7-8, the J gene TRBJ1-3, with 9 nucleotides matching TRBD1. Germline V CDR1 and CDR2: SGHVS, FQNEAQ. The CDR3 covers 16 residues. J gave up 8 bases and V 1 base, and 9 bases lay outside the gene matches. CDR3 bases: TGTGCCAGCAGCTTAGGGCTGGGACAGGGCCGAGACACCATATATTTT. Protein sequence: CASSLGLGQGRDTIYF.

Here the CDR3 reads CASSLQGDTQYF. Written as DNA, the CDR3 is TGTGCCAGCAGCCTACAGGGAGATACGCAGTATTTT. The V and J genes are TRBV11-2 and TRBJ2-3; a possible D gene is TRBD1 (6 bases). This CDR3 has 12 residues. Trimming stripped 5 bases from V and 5 bases from J, with 8 bases between. Germline CDR1 SGHAT, CDR2 FQNNGV.

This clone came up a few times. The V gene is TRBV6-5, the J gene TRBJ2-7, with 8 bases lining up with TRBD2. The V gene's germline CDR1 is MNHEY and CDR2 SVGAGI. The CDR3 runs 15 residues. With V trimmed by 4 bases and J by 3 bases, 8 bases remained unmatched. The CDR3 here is CASSSGLAGSYEQYF. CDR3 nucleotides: TGTGCCAGCAGTTCCGGACTAGCCGGGAGCTACGAGCAGTACTTC.

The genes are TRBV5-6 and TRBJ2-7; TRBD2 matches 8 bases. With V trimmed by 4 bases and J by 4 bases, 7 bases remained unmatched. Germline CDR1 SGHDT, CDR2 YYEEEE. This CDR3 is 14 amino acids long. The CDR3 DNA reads TGTGCCAGCAGCACGGGGGGGCCTGGGTACGAGCAGTACTTC. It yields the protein CASSTGGPGYEQYF.

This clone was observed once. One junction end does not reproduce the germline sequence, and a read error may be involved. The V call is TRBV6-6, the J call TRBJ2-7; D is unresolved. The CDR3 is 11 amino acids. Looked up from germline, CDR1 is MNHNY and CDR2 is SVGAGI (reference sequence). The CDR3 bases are TGTGCCAGCAGTTACTCCGACGAGCAGTACTTC. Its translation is CASSYSDEQYF.

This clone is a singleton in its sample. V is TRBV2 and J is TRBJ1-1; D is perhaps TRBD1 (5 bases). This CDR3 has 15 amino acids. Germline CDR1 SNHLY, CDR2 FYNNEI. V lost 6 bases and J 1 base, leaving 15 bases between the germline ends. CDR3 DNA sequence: TGTGCCAGCAGGAGAGCACAGGTCTCGAACACTGAAGCTTTCTTT. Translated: CASRRAQVSNTEAFF. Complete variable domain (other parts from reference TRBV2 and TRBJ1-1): EPEVTQTPSHQVTQMGQEVILRCVPISNHLYFYWYRQILGQKVEFLVSFYNNEISEKSEIFDDQFSVERPDGSNFTLKIRSTKLEDSAMYFCASRRAQVSNTEAFFGQGTRLTVV.

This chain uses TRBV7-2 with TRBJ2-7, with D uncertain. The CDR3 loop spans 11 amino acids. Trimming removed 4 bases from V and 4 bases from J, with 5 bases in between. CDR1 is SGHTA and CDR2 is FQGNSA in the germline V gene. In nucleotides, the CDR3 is TGTGCCAGCAGCTCGCTATACGAGCAGTACTTC. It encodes CASSSLYEQYF. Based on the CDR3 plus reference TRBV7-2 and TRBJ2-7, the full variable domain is GAGVSQSPSNKVTEKGKDVELRCDPISGHTALYWYRQSLGQGLEFLIYFQGNSAPDKSGLPSDRFSAERTGGSVSTLTIQRTQQEDSAVYLCASSSLYEQYFGPGTRLTVT.

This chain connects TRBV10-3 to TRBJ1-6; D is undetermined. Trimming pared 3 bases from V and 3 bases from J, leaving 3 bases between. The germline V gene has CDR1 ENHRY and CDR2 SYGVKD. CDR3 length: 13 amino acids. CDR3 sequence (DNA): TGTGCCATCAGTGATCACTATAATTCACCCCTCCACTTT. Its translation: CAISDHYNSPLHF.

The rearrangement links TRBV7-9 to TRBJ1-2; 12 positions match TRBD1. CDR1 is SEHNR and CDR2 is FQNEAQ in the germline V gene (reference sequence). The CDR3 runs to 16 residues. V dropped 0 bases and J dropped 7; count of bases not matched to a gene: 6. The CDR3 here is CASSLAAGQGASGYTF. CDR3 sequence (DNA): TGTGCCAGCAGCTTAGCGGCGGGACAGGGGGCGAGTGGCTACACCTTC.

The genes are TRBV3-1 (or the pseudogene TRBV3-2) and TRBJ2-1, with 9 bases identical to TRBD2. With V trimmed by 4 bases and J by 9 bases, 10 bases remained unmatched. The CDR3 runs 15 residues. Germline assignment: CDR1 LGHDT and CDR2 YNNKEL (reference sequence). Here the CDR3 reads CASSPVRGGITEQFF. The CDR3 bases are TGTGCCAGCAGCCCCGTGCGGGGGGGTATCACTGAGCAGTTCTTC.

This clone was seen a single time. The CDR3 spells CASGLVNLVSGQGLSYEQYF. The CDR3 nucleotides read TGTGCTAGTGGTTTGGTAAATTTAGTTTCGGGGCAGGGACTCTCCTACGAGCAGTACTTC. The chain joins TRBV12-5 to TRBJ2-7; tentatively, D is TRBD2 (6 bases). Trimming took off 0 bases at V and 0 bases at J, with 24 bases between the two ends. The length of the CDR3 is 20 residues. From germline, CDR1 is LGHNT and CDR2 FRNRAP. The variable domain in full, completed from reference TRBV12-5 and TRBJ2-7, reads DARVTQTPRHKVTEMGQEVTMRCQPILGHNTVFWYRQTMMQGLELLAYFRNRAPLDDSGMPKDRFSAEMPDATLATLKIQPSEPRDSAVYFCASGLVNLVSGQGLSYEQYFGPGTRLTVT.

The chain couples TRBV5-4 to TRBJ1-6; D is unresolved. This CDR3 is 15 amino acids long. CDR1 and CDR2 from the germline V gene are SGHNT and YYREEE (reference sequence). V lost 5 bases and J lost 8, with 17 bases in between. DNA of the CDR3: TGTGCCAGCAGAGAGGGCGTACGGGAGGATTCACCCCTCCACTTT. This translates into CASREGVREDSPLHF.

CDR3: CASSSLGKGSTDTQYF. The DNA for the CDR3 is TGCGCCAGCAGCTCCCTTGGTAAGGGGTCGACAGATACGCAGTATTTT. The gene calls are TRBV5-1 and TRBJ2-3; weak D call: TRBD1 (5 bases). V shed 3 bases and J shed 3 bases, with 17 bases lying between them. The CDR3 contains 16 residues. The germline gives CDR1 SGHRS, CDR2 YFSETQ.

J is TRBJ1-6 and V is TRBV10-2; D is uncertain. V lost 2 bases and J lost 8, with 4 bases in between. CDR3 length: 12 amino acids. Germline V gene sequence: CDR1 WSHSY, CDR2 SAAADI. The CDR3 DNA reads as TGCGCCAGCAGTGAGGAGTATTCACCCCTCCACTTT. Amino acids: CASSEEYSPLHF.

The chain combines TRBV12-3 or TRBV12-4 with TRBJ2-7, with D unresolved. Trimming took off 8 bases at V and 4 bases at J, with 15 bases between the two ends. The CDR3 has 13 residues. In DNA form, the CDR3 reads TGTGCCAGCGGAGTTGGTGCTGAGTACGAGCAGTACTTC. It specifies CASGVGAEYEQYF.

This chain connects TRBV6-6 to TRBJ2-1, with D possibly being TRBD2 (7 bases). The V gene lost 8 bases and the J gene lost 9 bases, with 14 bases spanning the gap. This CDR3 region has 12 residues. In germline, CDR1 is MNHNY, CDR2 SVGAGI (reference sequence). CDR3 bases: TGTGCCAGCTCGGGGGGCCAGGGTGAGCAGTTCTTC. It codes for CASSGGQGEQFF.

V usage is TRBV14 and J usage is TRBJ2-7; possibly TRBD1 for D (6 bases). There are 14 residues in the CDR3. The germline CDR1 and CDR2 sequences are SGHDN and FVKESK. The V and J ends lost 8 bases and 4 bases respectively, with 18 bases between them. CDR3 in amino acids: CASRLTGLSYEQYF. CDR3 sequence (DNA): TGTGCCAGCCGGTTGACAGGACTTTCATACGAGCAGTACTTC.

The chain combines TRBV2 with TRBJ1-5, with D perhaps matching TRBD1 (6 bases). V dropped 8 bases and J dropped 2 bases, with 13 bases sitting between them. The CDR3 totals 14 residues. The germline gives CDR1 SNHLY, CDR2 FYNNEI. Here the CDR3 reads CASGGARGNQPQHF. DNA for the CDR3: TGTGCCAGCGGGGGGGCGAGGGGCAATCAGCCCCAGCATTTT.

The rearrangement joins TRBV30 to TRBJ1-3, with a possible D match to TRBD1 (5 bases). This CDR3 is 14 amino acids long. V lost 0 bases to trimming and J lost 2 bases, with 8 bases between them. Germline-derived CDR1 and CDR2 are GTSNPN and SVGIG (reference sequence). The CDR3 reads CAWSVLTAGNTIYF. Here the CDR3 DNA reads TGTGCCTGGAGTGTACTGACAGCTGGAAACACCATATATTTT.

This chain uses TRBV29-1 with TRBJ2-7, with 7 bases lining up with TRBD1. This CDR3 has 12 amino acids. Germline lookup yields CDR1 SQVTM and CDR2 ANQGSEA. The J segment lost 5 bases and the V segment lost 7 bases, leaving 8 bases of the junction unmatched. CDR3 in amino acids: CSARDSTNEQYF. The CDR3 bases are TGCAGCGCCCGGGACAGTACTAACGAGCAGTACTTC.